This T cell receptor beta chain was captured in a study of blood T cell repertoires in COVID-19. V dropped 7 bases and J dropped 0 bases, with 10 bases sitting between them. This CDR3 has 14 residues. Germline assignment: CDR1 MNHEY and CDR2 SVGAGI. This table comes from immunoSEQ multiplex PCR, and its TCRdb copy is limited to in-frame clones, with some not included. The repertoire holds roughly 200,000 clones, with 83% as singletons. Sample: peripheral blood. The receptor comes from a human donor in a cohort sampled during active COVID-19. The chain uses TRBV6-5 and TRBJ1-3; possible D gene TRBD1, 5 bases. CDR3 coding DNA: TGTGCCAGCAATACAGGCAGCTCTGGAAACACCATATATTTT. Its protein is CASNTGSSGNTIYF.